This T cell receptor (beta chain) originates from a study of T cell responses to AZD1222 COVID-19 vaccine. Looking at the study overall: Second doses were pooled across both intervals (about 4 or about 12 weeks).

General study points: Elevations in Spike-specific TCR breadth and depth followed administration of two AZD1222 doses. Researchers report vaccine-associated CD4 TCRs spanning spike, with dominance at 160-218 and 743-854. Females outnumbered males among donors, who were mostly white British; clonal diversity was possibly underestimated.

About this clone itself: Its antigen is not identified.

Generated by immunoSEQ multiplex PCR, the TCRdb table keeps only in-frame clones and is missing some. The sample holds 75,000 to 100,000 clones, approximately 91% seen once. The CDR3 length is 15 residues. V was pared by 3 bases and J by 2 bases, with 4 bases of the junction left unmatched. Germline lookup yields CDR1 SGHTA and CDR2 FQGTGA. The TCR sequence derives from an adult in good health. Sequenced material: peripheral blood, taken on day 0 of AZD1222 vaccination. The J gene is TRBJ2-1, the V gene TRBV7-3, with 7 bases matching TRBD1. The CDR3 spells CASSFSGTAYNEQFF. In nucleotides, the CDR3 is TGTGCCAGCAGCTTTTCCGGGACAGCCTACAATGAGCAGTTCTTC. The full variable domain, its missing parts supplied by reference TRBV7-3 and TRBJ2-1, is GAGVSQTPSNKVTEKGKYVELRCDPISGHTALYWYRQSLGQGPEFLIYFQGTGAADDSGLPNDRFFAVRPEGSVSTLKIQRTERGDSAVYLCASSFSGTAYNEQFFGPGTRLTVL.